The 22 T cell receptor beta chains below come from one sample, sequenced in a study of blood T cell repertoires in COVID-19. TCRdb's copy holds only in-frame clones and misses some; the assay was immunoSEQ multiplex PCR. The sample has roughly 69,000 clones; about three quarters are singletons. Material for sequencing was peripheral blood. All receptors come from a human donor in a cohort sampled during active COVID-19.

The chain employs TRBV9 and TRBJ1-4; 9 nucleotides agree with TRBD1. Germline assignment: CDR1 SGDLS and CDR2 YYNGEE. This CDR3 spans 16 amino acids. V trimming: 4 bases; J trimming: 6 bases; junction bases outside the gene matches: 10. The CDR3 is CASSSGQGKGHEKLFF. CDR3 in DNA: TGTGCCAGCAGCTCTGGACAGGGGAAAGGGCATGAAAAACTGTTTTTT.

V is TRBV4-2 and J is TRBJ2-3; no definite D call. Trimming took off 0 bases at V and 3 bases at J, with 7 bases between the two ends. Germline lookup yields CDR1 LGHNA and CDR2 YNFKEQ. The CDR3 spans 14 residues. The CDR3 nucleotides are TGTGCCAGCAGCCAAGATCCTAGGACAGATACGCAGTATTTT. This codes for CASSQDPRTDTQYF.

CDR3 DNA sequence: TGTGCCAGCAGCTTAAACAGTCCAAATCAGCCCCAGCATTTT. Its translation is CASSLNSPNQPQHF. This chain links TRBV7-2 with TRBJ1-5; D uncertain. The V gene's germline CDR1 is SGHTA and CDR2 FQGNSA. The V end lost 2 bases, the J end lost 4 bases, and 9 bases lay between the germline ends. This CDR3 comprises 14 residues.

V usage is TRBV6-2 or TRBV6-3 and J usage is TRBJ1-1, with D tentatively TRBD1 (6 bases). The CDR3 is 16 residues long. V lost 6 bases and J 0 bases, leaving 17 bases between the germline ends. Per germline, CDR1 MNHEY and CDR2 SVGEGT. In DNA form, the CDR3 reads TGTGCCAGCAGCCCGGTGGGGGCGAGCATGAACACTGAAGCTTTCTTT. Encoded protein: CASSPVGASMNTEAFF.

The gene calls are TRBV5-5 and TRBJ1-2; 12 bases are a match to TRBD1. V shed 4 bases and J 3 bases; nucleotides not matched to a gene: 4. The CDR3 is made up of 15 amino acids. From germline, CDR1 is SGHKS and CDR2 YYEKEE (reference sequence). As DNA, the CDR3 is TGTGCCAGCAGCCGCGGGACAGGGGGCGACTATGGCTACACCTTC. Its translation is CASSRGTGGDYGYTF. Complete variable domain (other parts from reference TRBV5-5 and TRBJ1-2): DAGVTQSPTHLIKTRGQQVTLRCSPISGHKSVSWYQQVLGQGPQFIFQYYEKEERGRGNFPDRFSARQFPNYSSELNVNALLLGDSALYLCASSRGTGGDYGYTFGSGTRLTVV.

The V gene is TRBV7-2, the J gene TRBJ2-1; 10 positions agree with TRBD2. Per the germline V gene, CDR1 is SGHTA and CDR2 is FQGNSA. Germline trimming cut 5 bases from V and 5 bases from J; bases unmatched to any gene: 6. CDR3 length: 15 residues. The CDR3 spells CASSVSGGQNNEQFF. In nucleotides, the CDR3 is TGTGCCAGCAGCGTTAGCGGGGGGCAAAACAATGAGCAGTTCTTC.

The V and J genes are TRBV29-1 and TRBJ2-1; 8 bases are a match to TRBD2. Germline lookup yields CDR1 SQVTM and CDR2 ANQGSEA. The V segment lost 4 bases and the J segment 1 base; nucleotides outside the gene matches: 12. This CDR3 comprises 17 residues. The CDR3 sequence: CSVGPSPSGGSYNEQFF. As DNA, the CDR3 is TGCAGCGTTGGGCCCTCCCCAAGCGGGGGTTCCTACAATGAGCAGTTCTTC.

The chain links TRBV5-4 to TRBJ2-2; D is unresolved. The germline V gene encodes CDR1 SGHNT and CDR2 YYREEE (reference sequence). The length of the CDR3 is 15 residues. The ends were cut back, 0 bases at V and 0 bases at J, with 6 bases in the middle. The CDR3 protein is CASSLGQTNTGELFF. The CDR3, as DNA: TGTGCCAGCAGCTTGGGACAAACGAACACCGGGGAGCTGTTTTTT. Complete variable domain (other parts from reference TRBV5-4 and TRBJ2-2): ETGVTQSPTHLIKTRGQQVTLRCSSQSGHNTVSWYQQALGQGPQFIFQYYREEENGRGNFPPRFSGLQFPNYSSELNVNALELDDSALYLCASSLGQTNTGELFFGEGSRLTVL.

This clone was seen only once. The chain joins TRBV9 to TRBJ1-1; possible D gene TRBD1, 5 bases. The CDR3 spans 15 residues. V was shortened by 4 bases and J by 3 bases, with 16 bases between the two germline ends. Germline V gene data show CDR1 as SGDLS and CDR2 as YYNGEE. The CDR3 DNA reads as TGTGCCAGCAGCCCTGGGGGGGGACGGCACACTGAAGCTTTCTTT. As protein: CASSPGGGRHTEAFF.

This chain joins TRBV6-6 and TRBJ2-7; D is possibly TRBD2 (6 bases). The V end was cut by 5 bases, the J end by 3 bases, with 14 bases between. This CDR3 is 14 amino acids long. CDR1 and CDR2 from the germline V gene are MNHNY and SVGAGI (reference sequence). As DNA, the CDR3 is TGTGCCAGCAGTCCCGGGACTCCCAGCTACGAGCAGTACTTC. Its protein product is CASSPGTPSYEQYF.

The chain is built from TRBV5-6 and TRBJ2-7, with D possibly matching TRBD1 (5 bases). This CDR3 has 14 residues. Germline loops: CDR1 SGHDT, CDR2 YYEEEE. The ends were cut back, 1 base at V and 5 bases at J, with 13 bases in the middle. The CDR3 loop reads CASSLFRVQDEQYF. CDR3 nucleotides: TGTGCCAGCAGCTTGTTCAGGGTTCAGGACGAGCAGTACTTC.

Here the CDR3 DNA reads TGTGCCAGCAGCCGGAGAGGATTAACTAATGAAAAACTGTTTTTT. This translates into CASSRRGLTNEKLFF. The chain is built from TRBV3-1 (or the pseudogene TRBV3-2) and TRBJ1-4; D remains unclear. Germline lookup yields CDR1 LGHDT and CDR2 YNNKEL (reference sequence). The CDR3 spans 15 residues. Trimming stripped 4 bases from V and 1 base from J, with 10 bases between.

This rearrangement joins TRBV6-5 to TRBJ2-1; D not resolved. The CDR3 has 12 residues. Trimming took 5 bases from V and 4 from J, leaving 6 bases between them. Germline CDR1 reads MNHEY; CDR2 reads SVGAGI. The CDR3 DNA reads TGTGCCAGCAGTCCCCAATACAATGAGCAGTTCTTC. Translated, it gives CASSPQYNEQFF.

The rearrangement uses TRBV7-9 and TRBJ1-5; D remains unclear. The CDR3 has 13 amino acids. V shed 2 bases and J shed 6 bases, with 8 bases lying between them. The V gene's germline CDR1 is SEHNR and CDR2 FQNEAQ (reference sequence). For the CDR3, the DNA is TGTGCCAGCAGCTTATTCGAGGGTCAGCCCCAGCATTTT. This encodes CASSLFEGQPQHF.

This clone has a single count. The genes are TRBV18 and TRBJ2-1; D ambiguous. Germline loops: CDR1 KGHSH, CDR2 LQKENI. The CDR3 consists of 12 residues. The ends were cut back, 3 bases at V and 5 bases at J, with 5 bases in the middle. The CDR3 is CASSPTHNEQFF. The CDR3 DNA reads TGTGCCAGCTCACCCACACACAATGAGCAGTTCTTC. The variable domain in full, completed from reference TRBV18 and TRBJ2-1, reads NAGVMQNPRHLVRRRGQEARLRCSPMKGHSHVYWYRQLPEEGLKFMVYLQKENIIDESGMPKERFSAEFPKEGPSILRIQQVVRGDSAAYFCASSPTHNEQFFGPGTRLTVL.

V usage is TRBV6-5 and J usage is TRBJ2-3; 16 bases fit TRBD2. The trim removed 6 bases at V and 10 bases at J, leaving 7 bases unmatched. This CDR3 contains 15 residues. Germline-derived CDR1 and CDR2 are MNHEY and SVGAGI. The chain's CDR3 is CASSQGTSGGASQYF. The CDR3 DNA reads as TGTGCCAGCAGCCAAGGGACTAGCGGGGGGGCGTCGCAGTATTTT.

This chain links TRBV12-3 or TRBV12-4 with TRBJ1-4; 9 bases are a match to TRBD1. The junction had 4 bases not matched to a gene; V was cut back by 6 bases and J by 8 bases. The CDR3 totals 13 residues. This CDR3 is CASSGQGREKLFF. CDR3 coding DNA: TGTGCCAGCAGCGGACAGGGGCGCGAAAAACTGTTTTTT.

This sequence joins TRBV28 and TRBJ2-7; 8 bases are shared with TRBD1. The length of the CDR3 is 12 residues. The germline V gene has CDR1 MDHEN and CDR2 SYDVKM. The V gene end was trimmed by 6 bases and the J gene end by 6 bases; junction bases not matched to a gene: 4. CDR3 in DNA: TGTGCCAGCAGGCTCAGGGGGCCCGAGCAGTACTTC. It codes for CASRLRGPEQYF.

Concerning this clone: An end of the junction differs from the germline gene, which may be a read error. The CDR3 region has the DNA TGTGCCAGCAGCGGGACAGGGGTCAACGTCCTGACTTTC. Translating gives CASSGTGVNVLTF. The chain has TRBV7-9 and TRBJ2-6, with 10 bases that match TRBD1. Germline V gene lookup returns CDR1 SEHNR and CDR2 FQNEAQ (reference sequence). The CDR3 consists of 13 residues.

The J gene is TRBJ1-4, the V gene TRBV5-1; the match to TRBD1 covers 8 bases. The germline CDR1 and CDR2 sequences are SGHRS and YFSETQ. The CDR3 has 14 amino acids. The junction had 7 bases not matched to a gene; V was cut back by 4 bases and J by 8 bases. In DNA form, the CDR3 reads TGCGCCAGCAGCCTAGGACAGGGACACGAAAAACTGTTTTTT. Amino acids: CASSLGQGHEKLFF.

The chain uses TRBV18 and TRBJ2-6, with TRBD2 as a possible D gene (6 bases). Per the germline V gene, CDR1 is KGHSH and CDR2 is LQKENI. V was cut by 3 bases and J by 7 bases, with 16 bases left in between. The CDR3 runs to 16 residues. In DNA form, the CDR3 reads TGTGCCAGCTCACCTAGGCGGACTACTAGTGCCAACGTCCTGACTTTC. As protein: CASSPRRTTSANVLTF.

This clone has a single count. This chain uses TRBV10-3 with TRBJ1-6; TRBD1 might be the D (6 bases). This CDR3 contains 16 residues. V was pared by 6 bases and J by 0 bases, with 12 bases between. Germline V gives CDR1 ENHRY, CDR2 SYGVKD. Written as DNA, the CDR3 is TGTGCCATCAGAGGACAGCGGAGCTCCTATAATTCACCCCTCCACTTT. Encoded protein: CAIRGQRSSYNSPLHF.